Listed below are T cell receptor beta chains from one sample, sequenced in a study of T-cell reconstitution after alpha-beta-depleted transplantation in children. TCRdb fed the PCR reads into MiXCR, producing one record per CDR3 protein. The data contain some 200,000 distinct CDR3 sequences, approximately 15% of them seen just once; the ten biggest clones take up around 13%. This specimen was PBMCs from the stem cell graft donor, taken from the stem cell graft. These receptors all stem from a human donor who donated a stem cell graft to a child with acute lymphoblastic leukemia. CDR3s include the opening cysteine and the closing phenylalanine or tryptophan. The order of the fields is V gene, J gene, D gene, clone size, CDR3 protein, CDR3 DNA. The D gene is left open where the match is weak. A row's size may be missing; if present it is once, few, many or a size class.

V gene: TRBV7-9
J gene: TRBJ2-7
D gene: .
clone size: many
CDR3 protein: CASSQTGGNDEQYF
CDR3 DNA: TGTGCCAGCAGCCAAACCGGGGGCAACGACGAGCAGTACTTC

V gene: TRBV11-1
J gene: TRBJ2-2
D gene: .
clone size: few
CDR3 protein: CASSSPIFTGTVHTGELFF
CDR3 DNA: TGTGCCAGCAGCTCCCCTATTTTCACCGGGACTGTACACACCGGGGAGCTGTTTTTT

V gene: TRBV12-3/TRBV12-4
J gene: TRBJ1-1
D gene: TRBD1
clone size: many
CDR3 protein: CASSIRGAQGAEAFF
CDR3 DNA: TGTGCCAGCAGCATTCGGGGGGCGCAGGGGGCTGAAGCTTTCTTT

V gene: TRBV7-8
J gene: TRBJ2-7
D gene: .
clone size: .
CDR3 protein: CASSFGSRGVYEQYF
CDR3 DNA: TGTGCCAGCAGCTTCGGGAGTAGGGGGGTCTACGAGCAGTACTTC

V gene: TRBV6-2/TRBV6-3
J gene: TRBJ2-1
D gene: TRBD2
clone size: few
CDR3 protein: CASRSALAGPYNEQFF
CDR3 DNA: TGTGCCAGCAGGTCAGCACTAGCGGGGCCCTACAATGAGCAGTTCTTC

V gene: TRBV19
J gene: TRBJ2-2
D gene: .
clone size: many
CDR3 protein: CASSILAGTGELFF
CDR3 DNA: TGTGCCAGTAGTATACTAGCCGGGACCGGGGAGCTGTTTTTT

V gene: TRBV20-1
J gene: TRBJ2-7
D gene: .
clone size: few
CDR3 protein: CSAREATGLSYEQYF
CDR3 DNA: TGCAGTGCTAGAGAGGCGACAGGCCTATCCTACGAGCAGTACTTC

V gene: TRBV5-1
J gene: TRBJ2-3
D gene: .
clone size: many
CDR3 protein: CASSLGRGPTDTQYF
CDR3 DNA: TGCGCCAGCAGCTTGGGCAGGGGACCCACAGATACGCAGTATTTT

V gene: TRBV29-1
J gene: TRBJ2-7
D gene: TRBD1
clone size: many
CDR3 protein: CSAGAGGGYEQYF
CDR3 DNA: TGCAGCGCCGGGGCAGGGGGCGGGTACGAGCAGTACTTC

V gene: TRBV5-4
J gene: TRBJ2-3
D gene: .
clone size: .
CDR3 protein: CASSLAVTSTDTQYF
CDR3 DNA: TGTGCCAGCAGCTTGGCAGTGACTAGCACAGATACGCAGTATTTT

V gene: TRBV20-1
J gene: TRBJ2-5
D gene: TRBD2
clone size: many
CDR3 protein: CSGFKQGTSGSPETQYF
CDR3 DNA: TGCAGTGGCTTTAAACAAGGGACTAGCGGGAGTCCGGAGACCCAGTACTTC

V gene: TRBV28
J gene: TRBJ2-7
D gene: .
clone size: many
CDR3 protein: CASSPLLGSASYEQYF
CDR3 DNA: TGTGCCAGCAGTCCGTTGCTCGGGAGTGCCTCCTACGAGCAGTACTTC

V gene: TRBV29-1
J gene: TRBJ2-5
D gene: .
clone size: .
CDR3 protein: CSSALRRRQETQYF
CDR3 DNA: TGCAGCAGCGCGTTACGGAGGAGGCAAGAGACCCAGTACTTC

V gene: TRBV12-3/TRBV12-4
J gene: TRBJ1-4
D gene: TRBD1
clone size: many
CDR3 protein: CASRPRDRGKEKLFF
CDR3 DNA: TGTGCCAGCAGACCAAGGGACAGGGGCAAGGAAAAACTGTTTTTT

V gene: TRBV28
J gene: TRBJ1-5
D gene: .
clone size: many
CDR3 protein: CASSLSQSSQPQHF
CDR3 DNA: TGTGCCAGCAGTTTAAGTCAGAGTAGTCAGCCCCAGCATTTT

V gene: TRBV28
J gene: TRBJ2-2
D gene: TRBD1
clone size: many
CDR3 protein: CASSEISGTDNTGELFF
CDR3 DNA: TGTGCCAGCAGTGAGATATCCGGGACAGATAACACCGGGGAGCTGTTTTTT

V gene: TRBV5-5
J gene: TRBJ2-3
D gene: TRBD2
clone size: many
CDR3 protein: CASSFYSGSGADTQYF
CDR3 DNA: TGTGCCAGCAGCTTTTATAGCGGGAGTGGCGCAGATACGCAGTATTTT

V gene: TRBV28
J gene: TRBJ2-7
D gene: TRBD2
clone size: many
CDR3 protein: CASRTSGRIKQYF
CDR3 DNA: TGTGCCAGCAGGACTAGCGGGAGGATTAAGCAGTACTTC

V gene: TRBV4-2
J gene: TRBJ2-3
D gene: .
clone size: .
CDR3 protein: CASSQGFRYTDTQYF
CDR3 DNA: TGTGCCAGCAGCCAAGGTTTTCGGTACACAGATACGCAGTATTTT

V gene: TRBV20-1
J gene: TRBJ1-5
D gene: .
clone size: .
CDR3 protein: CSARGGNQPQHF
CDR3 DNA: TGCAGTGCGCGGGGGGGGAATCAGCCCCAGCATTTT

V gene: TRBV4-1
J gene: TRBJ1-5
D gene: .
clone size: many
CDR3 protein: CASSQVTGNQPQHF
CDR3 DNA: TGCGCCAGCAGCCAAGTAACAGGCAATCAGCCCCAGCATTTT

V gene: TRBV12-3/TRBV12-4
J gene: TRBJ1-3
D gene: .
clone size: many
CDR3 protein: CASSFSTNGNTIYF
CDR3 DNA: TGTGCCAGCAGTTTCTCCACTAACGGAAACACCATATATTTT

V gene: TRBV7-9
J gene: TRBJ1-2
D gene: .
clone size: many
CDR3 protein: CASRPGAEANYGYTF
CDR3 DNA: TGTGCCAGCAGGCCAGGGGCAGAGGCTAACTATGGCTACACCTTC

V gene: TRBV29-1
J gene: TRBJ1-4
D gene: .
clone size: many
CDR3 protein: CSVVGNEKLFF
CDR3 DNA: TGCAGCGTTGTAGGGAATGAAAAACTGTTTTTT

V gene: TRBV5-5
J gene: TRBJ2-1
D gene: TRBD2
clone size: many
CDR3 protein: CASRRVAGSGDEQFF
CDR3 DNA: TGTGCCAGCAGACGGGTAGCGGGGTCGGGGGATGAGCAGTTCTTC

V gene: TRBV20-1
J gene: TRBJ2-3
D gene: TRBD2
clone size: many
CDR3 protein: CSASPGLASDTQYF
CDR3 DNA: TGCAGTGCTAGCCCGGGACTAGCATCCGATACGCAGTATTTT

V gene: TRBV9
J gene: TRBJ1-2
D gene: .
clone size: many
CDR3 protein: CASSPWTANYGYTF
CDR3 DNA: TGTGCCAGCAGCCCCTGGACAGCTAACTATGGCTACACCTTC

V gene: TRBV20-1
J gene: TRBJ1-3
D gene: .
clone size: many
CDR3 protein: CSATDLSGNTIYF
CDR3 DNA: TGCAGTGCGACGGATCTCTCTGGAAACACCATATATTTT

V gene: TRBV7-2
J gene: TRBJ2-5
D gene: TRBD1
clone size: few
CDR3 protein: CASSLAPGQKETQYF
CDR3 DNA: TGTGCCAGCAGCTTAGCTCCGGGACAGAAAGAGACCCAGTACTTC

V gene: TRBV2
J gene: TRBJ1-1
D gene: TRBD1
clone size: many
CDR3 protein: CASRGERTGNTEAFF
CDR3 DNA: TGTGCCAGCAGGGGGGAAAGGACAGGGAACACTGAAGCTTTCTTT

V gene: TRBV5-1
J gene: TRBJ2-1
D gene: .
clone size: many
CDR3 protein: CASSTVSTYNEQFF
CDR3 DNA: TGCGCCAGCAGTACCGTTTCCACCTACAATGAGCAGTTCTTC

V gene: TRBV18
J gene: TRBJ2-5
D gene: TRBD1
clone size: many
CDR3 protein: CASSPDRVPETQYF
CDR3 DNA: TGTGCCAGCTCACCAGACAGGGTCCCCGAGACCCAGTACTTC

V gene: TRBV5-1
J gene: TRBJ2-2
D gene: .
clone size: many
CDR3 protein: CASSTDGPNTGELFF
CDR3 DNA: TGCGCCAGCAGCACAGACGGACCGAACACCGGGGAGCTGTTTTTT

V gene: TRBV7-9
J gene: TRBJ2-3
D gene: TRBD2
clone size: .
CDR3 protein: CAVSGRATDTQYF
CDR3 DNA: TGTGCCGTTAGCGGGAGGGCCACAGATACGCAGTATTTT

V gene: TRBV18
J gene: TRBJ2-3
D gene: .
clone size: .
CDR3 protein: CASSPPEARRDTQYF
CDR3 DNA: TGTGCCAGCTCACCACCGGAAGCTAGGAGAGATACGCAGTATTTT

V gene: TRBV6-2/TRBV6-3
J gene: TRBJ1-1
D gene: .
clone size: .
CDR3 protein: CASRKIGTANTEAFF
CDR3 DNA: TGTGCCAGCAGGAAAATTGGGACGGCGAACACTGAAGCTTTCTTT

V gene: TRBV30
J gene: TRBJ1-6
D gene: .
clone size: .
CDR3 protein: CAWTGERDSPLHF
CDR3 DNA: TGTGCCTGGACGGGAGAACGGGATTCACCCCTCCACTTT

V gene: TRBV20-1
J gene: TRBJ2-1
D gene: TRBD2
clone size: .
CDR3 protein: CSASLSGRGNNEQFF
CDR3 DNA: TGCAGTGCGAGCCTTAGCGGGAGAGGAAACAATGAGCAGTTCTTC

V gene: TRBV7-2
J gene: TRBJ2-3
D gene: .
clone size: .
CDR3 protein: CASSLARGNTQYF
CDR3 DNA: TGTGCCAGCAGCTTAGCGCGGGGAAATACGCAGTATTTT

V gene: TRBV20-1
J gene: TRBJ2-7
D gene: TRBD2
clone size: few
CDR3 protein: CSARDSYRLAGAGEQYF
CDR3 DNA: TGCAGTGCTAGAGATTCATATCGACTAGCGGGAGCGGGTGAGCAGTACTTC

V gene: TRBV7-9
J gene: TRBJ2-7
D gene: .
clone size: few
CDR3 protein: CASSLLAGIHEQYF
CDR3 DNA: TGTGCCAGCAGCTTATTAGCAGGAATCCACGAGCAGTACTTC

V gene: TRBV2
J gene: TRBJ1-6
D gene: TRBD1
clone size: many
CDR3 protein: CASRPARGGSDSPLHF
CDR3 DNA: TGTGCCAGCAGGCCTGCAAGAGGGGGCTCGGATTCACCCCTCCACTTT

V gene: TRBV29-1
J gene: TRBJ1-4
D gene: .
clone size: many
CDR3 protein: CSVALPRQGATNEKLFF
CDR3 DNA: TGCAGCGTTGCCTTACCGCGGCAGGGCGCAACTAATGAAAAACTGTTTTTT

V gene: TRBV10-1
J gene: TRBJ2-7
D gene: TRBD2
clone size: few
CDR3 protein: CASSRLAGAREQYF
CDR3 DNA: TGCGCCAGCAGTCGACTAGCGGGAGCGAGAGAGCAGTACTTC

V gene: TRBV12-3/TRBV12-4
J gene: TRBJ2-1
D gene: TRBD1
clone size: many
CDR3 protein: CASSLGPGTGPLEEQFF
CDR3 DNA: TGTGCCAGCAGTTTAGGTCCCGGGACAGGGCCCCTCGAAGAGCAGTTCTTC

V gene: TRBV20-1
J gene: TRBJ1-1
D gene: TRBD1
clone size: many
CDR3 protein: CSAGDPRAGGLNTEAFF
CDR3 DNA: TGCAGTGCAGGGGACCCACGGGCAGGGGGCCTCAACACTGAAGCTTTCTTT

V gene: TRBV18
J gene: TRBJ1-2
D gene: .
clone size: .
CDR3 protein: CASSPTNRDAYGYTF
CDR3 DNA: TGTGCCAGCTCACCAACTAACCGAGACGCGTATGGCTACACCTTC

V gene: TRBV20-1
J gene: TRBJ1-1
D gene: .
clone size: .
CDR3 protein: CSAESPSPMNTEAFF
CDR3 DNA: TGCAGTGCCGAAAGCCCCAGCCCCATGAACACTGAAGCTTTCTTT

V gene: TRBV12-3/TRBV12-4
J gene: TRBJ2-6
D gene: .
clone size: .
CDR3 protein: CASSFLSGAGGKYSGANVLTF
CDR3 DNA: TGTGCCAGCAGTTTTTTGTCTGGAGCGGGTGGAAAATATTCTGGGGCCAACGTCCTGACTTTC

V gene: TRBV6-5
J gene: TRBJ2-1
D gene: .
clone size: many
CDR3 protein: CASSYRDFRGYNEQFF
CDR3 DNA: TGTGCCAGCAGTTACCGGGACTTCAGGGGCTACAATGAGCAGTTCTTC

V gene: TRBV19
J gene: TRBJ2-1
D gene: TRBD2
clone size: .
CDR3 protein: CASSIGLGLAGGNEQFF
CDR3 DNA: TGTGCCAGTAGTATCGGCCTGGGACTAGCGGGGGGCAATGAGCAGTTCTTC

V gene: TRBV20-1
J gene: TRBJ2-3
D gene: TRBD2
clone size: .
CDR3 protein: CSARDGSRGLAEITDTQYF
CDR3 DNA: TGCAGTGCTAGAGATGGTAGTAGAGGTCTAGCGGAGATCACAGATACGCAGTATTTT